The 19 T cell receptor beta chains listed next were all sequenced from one sample in a study of lymphopenia after photon versus proton radiotherapy. Sequencing was performed with immunoSEQ multiplex PCR; in TCRdb, only in-frame clones are kept and a portion is missing. The sample holds 43,000 or so clones, approximately 83% seen once. This material consisted of peripheral blood, taken from a patient treated with photon-based radiotherapy. The receptor set was obtained from a man between 40 and 49 years old with gastric cancer.

In its sample, this clone was seen once. This chain links TRBV4-3 with TRBJ2-1; tentative D call: TRBD2 (6 bases). The germline V and J ends were trimmed by 0 bases and 0 bases, with 12 bases remaining between them. The CDR3 runs 17 residues. Per germline, CDR1 LGHNA and CDR2 YSLEER. CDR3 amino acids: CASSQDRGLSSYNEQFF. Written as DNA, the CDR3 is TGCGCCAGCAGCCAAGATAGGGGACTGAGCTCCTACAATGAGCAGTTCTTC.

This clone was observed a handful of times. The chain couples TRBV6-1 to TRBJ2-7, with TRBD2 as a possible D gene (6 bases). The CDR3 loop spans 15 amino acids. V was cut by 1 base and J by 3 bases, with 13 bases left in between. The germline gives CDR1 MNHNS, CDR2 SASEGT. The CDR3 coding sequence is TGTGCCAGCAGTGAAGGCTACGGGGGACGCTACGAGCAGTACTTC. Translated: CASSEGYGGRYEQYF.

The chain employs TRBV14 and TRBJ1-1; maybe TRBD1 (6 bases). Per the germline V gene, CDR1 is SGHDN and CDR2 is FVKESK. Between the trimmed V and J ends, which lost 1 base and 4 bases, there was a span of 10 bases. CDR3 length: 14 amino acids. The CDR3 bases are TGTGCCAGCAGCCAAGTTAGAGGGGGCACTGAAGCTTTCTTT. Translated, it gives CASSQVRGGTEAFF.

Concerning this clone: Within the sample, other DNA sequences also encode this same CDR3. The chain combines TRBV29-1 with TRBJ2-1; 7 bases match TRBD1. V was clipped by 6 bases and J by 7 bases; unmatched bases: 6. In germline, CDR1 is SQVTM, CDR2 ANQGSEA. The CDR3 length is 12 residues. The CDR3 sequence: CSVNRGPNEQFF. CDR3 in DNA: TGCAGCGTAAACAGGGGTCCGAATGAGCAGTTCTTC.

A single count supports this clone. The V and J genes are TRBV6-4 and TRBJ2-1, with no clear D. The CDR3 spans 13 residues. V lost 2 bases and J 7 bases, leaving 9 bases between the germline ends. Germline lookup yields CDR1 MRHNA and CDR2 SNTAGT. The CDR3 loop reads CASSDAKGNEQFF. The CDR3 DNA follows: TGTGCCAGCAGTGACGCGAAAGGGAATGAGCAGTTCTTC.

The chain employs TRBV7-9 and TRBJ2-2, with 15 bases identical to TRBD2. The V segment lost 2 bases and the J segment 0 bases; nucleotides outside the gene matches: 4. The CDR3 is 19 residues long. Per germline, CDR1 SEHNR and CDR2 FQNEAQ (reference sequence). CDR3 coding DNA: TGTGCCAGCAGCTTATCGGGACTAGCGGGGGGCGCGAACACCGGGGAGCTGTTTTTT. Amino acid sequence: CASSLSGLAGGANTGELFF.

The CDR3 here is CASSIPGQGAYEQYF. In DNA, the CDR3 is TGTGCCAGCAGCATTCCGGGACAGGGGGCTTACGAGCAGTACTTC. J is TRBJ2-7 and V is TRBV11-1; the match to TRBD1 covers 12 bases. The germline CDR1 and CDR2 sequences are SGHAT and FQDESV (reference sequence). V lost 5 bases and J lost 4; bases outside the gene matches: 6. CDR3 length equals 15 residues.

The genes are TRBV2 and TRBJ1-1; D unresolved. V was pared by 2 bases and J by 1 base, with 8 bases between. Germline V CDR1 and CDR2: SNHLY, FYNNEI. The CDR3 extends over 14 amino acids. CDR3 nucleotide sequence: TGTGCCAGCAGTGAAAGGGTCCAGAACACTGAAGCTTTCTTT. This encodes CASSERVQNTEAFF.

The chain employs TRBV11-2 and TRBJ1-1; a weak D match, TRBD1 (6 bases). The CDR3 has 16 residues. V lost 8 bases and J 1 base, leaving 20 bases between the germline ends. CDR1 is SGHAT, CDR2 FQNNGV, per germline. The CDR3, as DNA: TGTGCCAGCGCTGACGGACGGGGCAGGGGGAACACTGAAGCTTTCTTT. Protein product: CASADGRGRGNTEAFF.

The gene calls are TRBV30 and TRBJ1-1, with D hard to call. Trimming cost V 2 bases and J 1 base, with 8 bases left between them. Germline V lookup: CDR1 GTSNPN, CDR2 SVGIG (reference sequence). This CDR3 region has 13 residues. In nucleotides, the CDR3 is TGTGCCTGGAGTTGGCAGGAGAACACTGAAGCTTTCTTT. Protein product: CAWSWQENTEAFF.

V gene TRBV10-3 combines with J gene TRBJ2-1, with TRBD1 as a possible D gene (7 bases). The CDR3 is 14 amino acids. The V gene lost 6 bases and the J gene lost 6 bases, with 15 bases spanning the gap. CDR1 and CDR2 from the germline V gene are ENHRY and SYGVKD. CDR3 sequence (DNA): TGTGCCATCAGACCCGGGGGACAGTTCAATGAGCAGTTCTTC. Protein: CAIRPGGQFNEQFF.

The chain couples TRBV27 to TRBJ2-7; TRBD1 matches 9 bases. The CDR3 contains 17 residues. The J segment lost 2 bases and the V segment lost 5 bases, leaving 13 bases of the junction unmatched. Germline V CDR1 and CDR2: MNHEY, SMNVEV (reference sequence). This CDR3 reads CASSPHPGTGRPYEQYF. Here the CDR3 DNA reads TGTGCCAGCAGTCCCCATCCCGGGACAGGGCGTCCCTACGAGCAGTACTTC.

V gene TRBV4-1 combines with J gene TRBJ2-1, with 9 bases lining up with TRBD1. Trimming took 4 bases from V and 4 from J; bases not matched to a gene: 2. CDR1 and CDR2 (germline): MGHRA, YSYEKL. This CDR3 comprises 14 residues. Here the CDR3 DNA reads TGCGCCAGCAGCCGCGGGACAGGGTACAATGAGCAGTTCTTC. It is translated as CASSRGTGYNEQFF.

V gene TRBV18 combines with J gene TRBJ1-2; TRBD1 matches 9 bases. This CDR3 is built from 15 residues. Germline V gene data show CDR1 as KGHSH and CDR2 as LQKENI. Trimming removed 3 bases from V and 2 bases from J; junction bases left unmatched: 4. The chain's CDR3 is CASSPDRGDNYGYTF. CDR3 nucleotides: TGTGCCAGCTCACCCGACAGGGGGGACAACTATGGCTACACCTTC.

Only a few counts were recorded for this clone. Other DNA variants within this sample encode the same CDR3. The DNA of the CDR3 is TGTGCCAGCTCACCGCCTGAACAAGCCAACTATGGCTACACCTTC. Its translation: CASSPPEQANYGYTF. V usage is TRBV18 and J usage is TRBJ1-2; D not resolved. The CDR3 totals 15 residues. The germline gives CDR1 KGHSH, CDR2 LQKENI. Trimming shortened V by 3 bases and J by 2 bases, and 13 bases separated the two germline ends.

The rearrangement links TRBV7-9 to TRBJ1-3; 8 positions agree with TRBD1. The CDR3 length is 16 residues. V shed 5 bases, J shed 3 bases, and the junction held 9 bases outside the gene matches. Germline CDR1 and CDR2: SEHNR and FQNEAQ (reference sequence). CDR3 nucleotides: TGTGCCAGCAGCACTCAGGGGGCCCGGGGTGGAAACACCATATATTTT. Its protein is CASSTQGARGGNTIYF.

The genes are TRBV4-3 and TRBJ2-3, with 9 bases matching TRBD2. Germline trimming cut 4 bases from V and 3 bases from J; bases unmatched to any gene: 2. Germline loops: CDR1 LGHNA, CDR2 YSLEER. The CDR3 runs 14 residues. CDR3 amino acids: CASSLSGGTDTQYF. CDR3 DNA: TGCGCCAGCAGCCTGAGCGGGGGGACAGATACGCAGTATTTT.

The rearrangement links TRBV5-4 to TRBJ2-2; the D gene is possibly TRBD2 (5 bases). Between the trimmed V and J ends, which lost 3 bases and 1 base, there was a span of 10 bases. CDR1 and CDR2 from the germline V gene are SGHNT and YYREEE (reference sequence). The CDR3 is 15 amino acids. CDR3 amino acids: CASSWAGGNTGELFF. The DNA for the CDR3 is TGTGCCAGCAGCTGGGCGGGTGGGAACACCGGGGAGCTGTTTTTT.

The rearrangement uses TRBV18 and TRBJ1-4, with no clear D. The germline CDR1 and CDR2 sequences are KGHSH and LQKENI. CDR3 length: 14 residues. The V gene lost 2 bases and the J gene lost 7 bases, with 11 bases spanning the gap. The CDR3 DNA sequence: TGTGCCAGCTCACCAGCGGAATCGGCTGAAAAACTGTTTTTT. The encoded protein is CASSPAESAEKLFF.